This T cell receptor beta chain was observed in a study of blood T cell repertoires in COVID-19. This table comes from immunoSEQ multiplex PCR, and its TCRdb copy is limited to in-frame clones, with some not included. Of 150,000 to 200,000 clones listed, around 89% are singletons. This clone showed up just once. The germline V gene has CDR1 SGHTA and CDR2 FQGNSA. V gave up 5 bases and J gave up 5 bases, with 15 bases separating them. CDR3 length: 14 residues. Source material: peripheral blood. This sequence joins TRBV7-2 and TRBJ1-1; tentative D call: TRBD1 (5 bases). The clonotype originates from a human donor in a cohort sampled during active COVID-19. CDR3 nucleotides: TGTGCCAGCAGCCCGGGCCTCGGGGGGACTGAAGCTTTCTTT. Its translation: CASSPGLGGTEAFF.